The 24 T cell receptor beta chains reported below all come from one sample, sequenced in a study of T cell changes during pregnancy in multiple sclerosis. This table comes from immunoSEQ multiplex PCR, and its TCRdb copy is limited to in-frame clones, with some not included. The sample has around 45,000 clones; under 95% are singletons. Sequenced here: CD4+ T cells from peripheral blood mononuclear cells, sampled in the third trimester of pregnancy. Receptors were obtained from a female donor with multiple sclerosis, enrolled in a pregnancy study.

The CDR3 nucleotides are TGTGCCAGCAGTGCCATGCTGGGACTAGCGGTCGGGGATACGCAGTATTTT. Translated: CASSAMLGLAVGDTQYF. This sequence joins TRBV28 and TRBJ2-3; 11 bases align to TRBD2. V gave up 5 bases and J gave up 6 bases; unmatched junction bases: 13. Per the germline V gene, CDR1 is MDHEN and CDR2 is SYDVKM. CDR3 length: 17 residues.

The chain couples TRBV30 to TRBJ2-1; D might be TRBD2 (6 bases). The V and J ends lost 2 bases and 10 bases respectively, with 15 bases between them. The germline CDR1 and CDR2 sequences are GTSNPN and SVGIG (reference sequence). This CDR3 is 13 amino acids long. The CDR3 region has the DNA TGTGCCTGGAGTCCTATTTTGGCGGGGGAGCAGTTCTTC. Its protein product is CAWSPILAGEQFF. The entire variable domain, with the rest obtained from reference TRBV30 and TRBJ2-1, is as follows: SQTIHQWPATLVQPVGSPLSLECTVEGTSNPNLYWYRQAAGRGLQLLFYSVGIGQISSEVPQNLSASRPQDRQFILSSKKLLLSDSGFYLCAWSPILAGEQFFGPGTRLTVL.

V and J are TRBV27 and TRBJ2-1, with TRBD2 identical over 14 bases. The trim removed 5 bases at V and 7 bases at J, leaving 10 bases unmatched. The CDR3 is 17 residues long. Germline lookup yields CDR1 MNHEY and CDR2 SMNVEV (reference sequence). Here the CDR3 DNA reads TGTGCCAGCAGTCCGCAGACTAGCGGGAGGGTCTGGAATGAGCAGTTCTTC. Encoded protein: CASSPQTSGRVWNEQFF.

The chain carries TRBV7-7 and TRBJ2-7; 9 positions match TRBD2. The CDR3 loop spans 13 amino acids. The germline V gene has CDR1 SSHAT and CDR2 FNYEAQ (reference sequence). The DNA of the CDR3 is TGTGGCTCAAGCGAGCGGGAGGACCACGAGCAGTACTTC. It codes for CGSSEREDHEQYF. Using reference TRBV7-7 and TRBJ2-7 for the parts outside the CDR3, the full variable domain is GAGVSQSPRYKVTKRGQDVTLRCDPISSHATLYWYQQALGQGPEFLTYFNYEAQPDKSGLPSDRFSAERPEGSISTLTIQRTEQRDSAMYRCGSSEREDHEQYFGPGTRLTVT.

The chain links TRBV7-6 to TRBJ2-3; D is ambiguous. Germline CDR1 and CDR2: SGHVS and FNYEAQ. This CDR3 is 13 amino acids long. The V end was cut by 0 bases, the J end by 4 bases, with 5 bases between. The CDR3 DNA is TGTGCCAGCAGCTTAGCGAGAGCAGATACGCAGTATTTT. It codes for CASSLARADTQYF.

The J gene is TRBJ2-7, the V gene TRBV2; D is possibly TRBD2 (6 bases). The germline V and J ends were trimmed by 1 base and 4 bases, with 11 bases remaining between them. The CDR3 runs to 14 residues. Germline assignment: CDR1 SNHLY and CDR2 FYNNEI. CDR3 loop: CASSEGRGRYEQYF. Here the CDR3 DNA reads TGTGCCAGCAGTGAAGGGAGGGGACGATACGAGCAGTACTTC.

V usage is TRBV30 and J usage is TRBJ2-1; TRBD2 matches at 7 bases. The germline V gene encodes CDR1 GTSNPN and CDR2 SVGIG (reference sequence). This CDR3 spans 14 amino acids. V lost 8 bases and J lost 0; bases outside the gene matches: 7. The DNA for the CDR3 is TGTGCCCTGGGAGCGGGGAGCTCCTACAATGAGCAGTTCTTC. This encodes CALGAGSSYNEQFF.

CDR3 region: CASSLAVGGQGNEQYF. The CDR3 DNA reads as TGTGCCAGCAGCTTAGCGGTGGGCGGACAGGGCAACGAGCAGTACTTC. The V and J genes are TRBV7-6 and TRBJ2-7, with 8 bases matching TRBD1. Germline values: CDR1 SGHVS, CDR2 FNYEAQ. J was trimmed by 5 bases and V by 0 bases; bases with no gene match: 9. This CDR3 has 16 residues.

This CDR3 is CASSYGGAVEYGYTF. DNA for the CDR3: TGTGCCAGCAGTTACGGGGGGGCAGTGGAGTATGGCTACACCTTC. The chain uses TRBV6-5 and TRBJ1-2, with TRBD1 as a possible D gene (6 bases). The V gene's germline CDR1 is MNHEY and CDR2 SVGAGI. This CDR3 region has 15 residues. V gave up 2 bases and J gave up 5 bases, with 15 bases separating them.

This chain's CDR3 is CASSLQGYNSPLHF. Written as DNA, the CDR3 is TGTGCCAGCAGCTTACAGGGGTATAATTCACCCCTCCACTTT. V and J are TRBV5-4 and TRBJ1-6, with TRBD1 matching over 7 bases. This CDR3 has 14 residues. Losses at the gene ends were 2 bases for V and 4 bases for J; bases not matched to a gene: 0. Germline V gives CDR1 SGHNT, CDR2 YYREEE (reference sequence).

The chain carries TRBV6-1 and TRBJ2-3; D unclear. V lost 1 base to trimming and J lost 7 bases, with 9 bases between them. CDR1 MNHNS and CDR2 SASEGT come from the germline V gene. CDR3 length: 13 residues. The CDR3 DNA reads as TGTGCCAGCAGTGAAGATCGGCGGAATACGCAGTATTTT. Its translation: CASSEDRRNTQYF.

The rearrangement joins TRBV19 to TRBJ1-2; weak D call: TRBD1 (6 bases). The CDR3 spans 15 residues. Germline V gives CDR1 LNHDA, CDR2 SQIVND (reference sequence). Trimming shortened V by 4 bases and J by 2 bases, and 14 bases separated the two germline ends. CDR3 protein: CASSTWTEGNYGYTF. The CDR3 nucleotides are TGTGCCAGTAGTACATGGACAGAGGGCAACTATGGCTACACCTTC.

The chain is built from TRBV19 and TRBJ1-1; no clear D gene. V lost 5 bases, J lost 10 bases, and 14 bases lay in between. Germline V lookup: CDR1 LNHDA, CDR2 SQIVND (reference sequence). This CDR3 has 12 amino acids. CDR3 loop: CASSPGVSRAFF. In DNA, the CDR3 is TGTGCCAGTAGTCCCGGGGTCTCCCGAGCTTTCTTT.

V is TRBV11-3 and J is TRBJ1-1; 8 nucleotides match TRBD1. CDR1 is SGHNT and CDR2 is YENEEA in the germline V gene. V lost 4 bases and J lost 5; bases outside the gene matches: 12. This CDR3 region has 16 residues. CDR3 residues: CASSSGLQGGRTEAFF. The CDR3 nucleotides are TGTGCCAGCAGCTCAGGATTACAGGGGGGAAGGACTGAAGCTTTCTTT.

This chain joins TRBV7-9 and TRBJ1-1, with D tentatively TRBD1 (5 bases). Germline-derived CDR1 and CDR2 are SEHNR and FQNEAQ (reference sequence). Trimming pared 4 bases from V and 13 bases from J, leaving 16 bases between. CDR3 length: 12 amino acids. The CDR3 region is CASSSQGGSGFF. The CDR3 bases are TGTGCCAGCAGCTCCCAGGGAGGGTCGGGTTTCTTT.

The DNA for the CDR3 is TGTGCCGGTACGAGGCGGGTGAACACTGAAGCTTTCTTT. The encoded protein is CAGTRRVNTEAFF. The J gene is TRBJ1-1, the V gene TRBV30; unclear D gene. V lost 8 bases and J 0 bases, leaving 13 bases between the germline ends. The germline V gene has CDR1 GTSNPN and CDR2 SVGIG (reference sequence). The CDR3 length is 13 residues. Full variable domain (rest looked up from reference TRBV30 and TRBJ1-1): SQTIHQWPATLVQPVGSPLSLECTVEGTSNPNLYWYRQAAGRGLQLLFYSVGIGQISSEVPQNLSASRPQDRQFILSSKKLLLSDSGFYLCAGTRRVNTEAFFGQGTRLTVV.

The V and J genes are TRBV19 and TRBJ1-4; the D gene is possibly TRBD1 (5 bases). This CDR3 contains 15 residues. Trimming left V 5 bases short and J 6 bases short, with 16 bases between. Germline V gene sequence: CDR1 LNHDA, CDR2 SQIVND (reference sequence). The CDR3 loop is CASSLRGLSYEKLFF. CDR3 DNA: TGTGCCAGTAGTTTAAGGGGTTTAAGCTATGAAAAACTGTTTTTT.

The chain couples TRBV7-2 to TRBJ1-3; the D is unclear. With 3 bases removed from V and 0 bases from J, the gap between germline ends came to 12 bases. Germline V gives CDR1 SGHTA, CDR2 FQGNSA. The CDR3 consists of 16 residues. CDR3 amino acids: CASSFGPITSGNTIYF. The CDR3 DNA sequence: TGTGCCAGCAGCTTTGGGCCGATCACCTCTGGAAACACCATATATTTT.

This chain links TRBV5-8 with TRBJ2-1, with 7 nucleotides matching TRBD2. CDR1 and CDR2 (germline): SGHTS, YDEGEE. The CDR3 covers 14 residues. Unmatched junction bases numbered 9, after V lost 4 bases and J lost 8 bases. The CDR3 DNA reads TGTGCCAGCAGCATAGGGCTAGCGGACCATGAGCAGTTCTTC. This translates into CASSIGLADHEQFF.

This chain joins TRBV28 and TRBJ2-5; the D gene is possibly TRBD1 (5 bases). The CDR3 consists of 13 residues. The V end was cut by 8 bases, the J end by 2 bases, with 12 bases between. Looked up from germline, CDR1 is MDHEN and CDR2 is SYDVKM. The CDR3 sequence: CASLQGYQETQYF. The CDR3, as DNA: TGTGCCAGCTTGCAGGGTTATCAAGAGACCCAGTACTTC.

The rearrangement joins TRBV28 to TRBJ2-5, with a possible D match to TRBD1 (5 bases). This CDR3 is 15 amino acids long. Trimming took 3 bases from V and 2 from J, leaving 13 bases between them. Germline V gene sequence: CDR1 MDHEN, CDR2 SYDVKM. CDR3 coding DNA: TGTGCCAGCAGTTTGGGTGGTCCAGGGCAAGAGACCCAGTACTTC. It codes for CASSLGGPGQETQYF. Filled out from reference TRBV28 and TRBJ2-5, the complete variable domain reads DVKVTQSSRYLVKRTGEKVFLECVQDMDHENMFWYRQDPGLGLRLIYFSYDVKMKEKGDIPEGYSVSREKKERFSLILESASTNQTSMYLCASSLGGPGQETQYFGPGTRLLVL.

The chain has TRBV5-4 and TRBJ2-1; 13 positions agree with TRBD2. This CDR3 has 17 residues. CDR1 is SGHNT and CDR2 is YYREEE in the germline V gene (reference sequence). V shed 4 bases and J 7 bases; nucleotides not matched to a gene: 11. The CDR3 loop reads CASSPAGTSGILNEQFF. The CDR3 DNA is TGTGCCAGCAGCCCAGCCGGGACTAGCGGGATATTAAATGAGCAGTTCTTC.

This clone came up a few times. The J gene is TRBJ1-1, the V gene TRBV7-9; D perhaps matches TRBD1 (6 bases). V was cut by 4 bases and J by 0 bases, with 9 bases left in between. This CDR3 comprises 14 residues. Germline values: CDR1 SEHNR, CDR2 FQNEAQ (reference sequence). The CDR3 coding sequence is TGTGCCAGCAGCTCGACAGGAGTGAACACTGAAGCTTTCTTT. Translated: CASSSTGVNTEAFF.

The chain couples TRBV15 to TRBJ2-3, with TRBD2 matching 9 bases. This CDR3 has 17 residues. CDR1 LNHNV and CDR2 YYDKDF come from the germline V gene (reference sequence). Trimming removed 0 bases from V and 5 bases from J; junction bases left unmatched: 9. As DNA, the CDR3 is TGTGCCACCAGCAGAGATTTGGGCGGGAGGGCCGGAGATACGCAGTATTTT. This gives the protein CATSRDLGGRAGDTQYF.